These 29 T cell receptor beta chains were sequenced from one sample in a study of tumor-infiltrating lymphocytes in primary liver carcinoma. RNA isolated from unsorted whole blood supplied the blood RNA, with germline DNA also extracted. Constant-region priming of around 500 ng total RNA yielded TCR beta cDNA. Library construction for TCR beta comprised three nested multiplex PCR rounds performed with slightly modified ARM-PCR. Rounds one and two of PCR, each of roughly 10 cycles, were primed with TRBV1-TRBV30 forward primers and a C-beta reverse primer. A single record per CDR3 protein comes from TCRdb applying MiXCR to the multiplex PCR reads. There are a few hundred thousand distinct CDR3 sequences in the sample; 50% to 60% occur only once, and about 17% lies in the top ten. The specimen sequenced was peripheral blood. These receptors all come from a woman aged 25 to 39 with primary liver carcinoma and hepatitis B virus infection.

This clonotype was counted once. Possible read error: a much larger clone is one base away. This sequence joins TRBV6-2 or TRBV6-3 and TRBJ2-7, with unresolved D. Germline V lookup: CDR1 MNHEY, CDR2 SVGEGT. The CDR3 is 13 residues long. V was pared by 0 bases and J by 2 bases, with 5 bases between. As DNA, the CDR3 is TGTGCCAGCAGTTACTCCTACACCTACGAGCAGTACTTC. Residues: CASSYSYTYEQYF.

On this clonotype itself: Here the CDR3 omits its conserved ending phenylalanine or tryptophan, so a read error is the likely source. The V and J genes are TRBV11-3 and TRBJ2-5; unclear D gene. V was trimmed by 11 bases and J by 4 bases, leaving 17 bases between them. Germline V gene data show CDR1 as SGHNT and CDR2 as YENEEA. The CDR3 is 13 residues long. The CDR3 nucleotides are TGTGCCGGCAACCCCCCAGTGGGAGAGACCCAGTACTCC. Its protein product is CAGNPPVGETQYS.

The rearrangement uses TRBV4-2 and TRBJ2-1, with D possibly TRBD2 on 5 matching bases. Germline CDR1 LGHNA, CDR2 YNFKEQ. The V end lost 0 bases, the J end lost 0 bases, and 12 bases lay between the germline ends. The CDR3 contains 17 residues. Here the CDR3 reads CASSQDVRRTSYNEQFF. The CDR3 DNA is TGTGCCAGCAGCCAAGACGTGCGGAGGACCTCCTACAATGAGCAGTTCTTC.

V usage is TRBV25-1 and J usage is TRBJ1-1, with 8 bases matching TRBD1. There are 14 residues in the CDR3. The trim removed 4 bases at V and 3 bases at J, leaving 4 bases unmatched. Germline V gene data show CDR1 as MGHDK and CDR2 as SYGVNS. The CDR3, as DNA: TGTGCCAGCAGTGGGGACAGGAGGCACACTGAAGCTTTCTTT. Translated: CASSGDRRHTEAFF. Full variable domain (rest looked up from reference TRBV25-1 and TRBJ1-1): EADIYQTPRYLVIGTGKKITLECSQTMGHDKMYWYQQDPGMELHLIHYSYGVNSTEKGDLSSESTVSRIRTEHFPLTLESARPSHTSQYLCASSGDRRHTEAFFGQGTRLTVV.

This clonotype was recorded at least ten times. Written as DNA, the CDR3 is TGCAGCGTGGAGGGGCTAGCGGGGAGCTCCTACAATGAGCAGTTCTTC. Encoded protein: CSVEGLAGSSYNEQFF. V and J are TRBV29-1 and TRBJ2-1; 9 bases agree with TRBD2. Germline V gives CDR1 SQVTM, CDR2 ANQGSEA. The CDR3 consists of 16 residues. V shed 6 bases, J shed 0 bases, and the junction held 9 bases outside the gene matches.

This clonotype has more than one count but fewer than ten. This sequence joins TRBV6-1 and TRBJ2-1; 8 nucleotides match TRBD2. The trim removed 5 bases at V and 3 bases at J, leaving 9 bases unmatched. CDR1 is MNHNS, CDR2 SASEGT, per germline. This CDR3 is built from 16 residues. This CDR3 reads CASSTGSGRFYNEQFF. DNA for the CDR3: TGTGCCAGCAGTACCGGAAGCGGGAGATTCTACAATGAGCAGTTCTTC.

Comment on this clonotype: Possible read error: a much larger clone is one base away. The chain is built from TRBV4-2 and TRBJ1-5, with TRBD1 matching 7 bases. The J segment lost 6 bases and the V segment lost 0 bases, leaving 11 bases of the junction unmatched. Germline values: CDR1 LGHNA, CDR2 YNFKEQ. The CDR3 length is 17 residues. CDR3 DNA: TGTGCCAGCAGCCAAGACCCGAACAGGGGCCGCAGTCAGCCCCAGCATTTT. Translating gives CASSQDPNRGRSQPQHF.

This chain joins TRBV11-2 and TRBJ2-7; D possibly corresponds to TRBD2 (5 bases). V gave up 6 bases and J gave up 3 bases, with 18 bases separating them. The CDR3 has 15 amino acids. Germline V CDR1 and CDR2: SGHAT, FQNNGV. This CDR3 is CASSTSGLEIYEQYF. The CDR3 DNA reads TGTGCCAGCAGTACCTCCGGACTGGAAATCTACGAGCAGTACTTC. The full variable domain, its missing parts supplied by reference TRBV11-2 and TRBJ2-7, is EAGVAQSPRYKIIEKRQSVAFWCNPISGHATLYWYQQILGQGPKLLIQFQNNGVVDDSQLPKDRFSAERLKGVDSTLKIQPAKLEDSAVYLCASSTSGLEIYEQYFGPGTRLTVT.

This clonotype was recorded many times. The V gene is TRBV11-2, the J gene TRBJ2-5; tentatively, D is TRBD1 (6 bases). V was pared by 4 bases and J by 3 bases, with 12 bases between. Germline CDR1 is SGHAT and CDR2 is FQNNGV. The CDR3 is made up of 14 amino acids. The CDR3 sequence: CASSSQTGKETQYF. The CDR3 DNA sequence: TGTGCCAGCAGCTCACAGACAGGAAAAGAGACCCAGTACTTC. Supplemented by reference TRBV11-2 and TRBJ2-5, the full variable domain reads EAGVAQSPRYKIIEKRQSVAFWCNPISGHATLYWYQQILGQGPKLLIQFQNNGVVDDSQLPKDRFSAERLKGVDSTLKIQPAKLEDSAVYLCASSSQTGKETQYFGPGTRLLVL.

Regarding this clonotype: Since a much larger clone is just one base distant, this may be a read error. V and J are TRBV6-1 and TRBJ1-6; a weak D match, TRBD1 (6 bases). CDR1 and CDR2 from the germline V gene are MNHNS and SASEGT. The CDR3 spans 14 residues. This chain's CDR3 is CASSSGQTASPFHF. CDR3 DNA: TGTGCCAGCAGTTCTGGACAGACGGCTTCACCCTTCCACTTT.

As for this clonotype: The CDR3 carries no conserved terminal phenylalanine or tryptophan, so it likely arises from a read error. V is TRBV6-5 and J is TRBJ2-7; tentative D call: TRBD1 (6 bases). The CDR3 spans 15 residues. Germline CDR1 and CDR2: MNHEY and SVGAGI. The CDR3 region has the DNA TGTGCTAGCAGTCACAAGGACAGCAGCTCCTACGAGCAGTACCTC. Protein sequence: CASSHKDSSSYEQYL.

The chain recombines TRBV5-1 with TRBJ1-1; D is ambiguous. Trimming removed 5 bases from V and 0 bases from J, with 8 bases in between. This CDR3 contains 13 residues. CDR1 is SGHRS, CDR2 YFSETQ, per germline. This CDR3 reads CASRTELNTEAFF. CDR3 DNA: TGCGCCAGCAGGACTGAGTTGAACACTGAAGCTTTCTTT.

V usage is TRBV12-3 or TRBV12-4 and J usage is TRBJ2-1; the D is unclear. The CDR3 loop spans 12 amino acids. Trimming took 7 bases from V and 7 from J, leaving 11 bases between them. CDR3 region: CASTLVGNEQFF. The CDR3 region has the DNA TGTGCCAGCACTTTGGTTGGAAATGAGCAGTTCTTC.

This clonotype was found many times. This chain joins TRBV4-3 and TRBJ2-5; 7 bases align to TRBD2. The CDR3 contains 15 residues. The germline V gene has CDR1 LGHNA and CDR2 YSLEER. Unmatched junction bases numbered 9, after V lost 1 base and J lost 7 bases. The CDR3 loop is CASSQGHGRSGTQYF. The CDR3 DNA sequence: TGCGCCAGCAGCCAAGGTCACGGGAGGTCCGGGACCCAGTACTTC.

The sample holds one count of this clonotype. One base away lies a much larger clone, so this may be a sequencing read error. The rearrangement joins TRBV12-3 or TRBV12-4 to TRBJ2-7; no clear D gene. There are 14 residues in the CDR3. The V end was cut by 7 bases, the J end by 2 bases, with 15 bases between. CDR3 loop: CASNNLLPPYEQYF. The CDR3, as DNA: TGTGCCAGCAATAATCTTTTACCGCCCTACGAGCAGTACTTC.

In this sample, this clonotype turned up many times. The CDR3 sequence: CASSQFGYGEQYF. The CDR3 DNA sequence: TGTGCCAGCAGCCAATTTGGGTACGGCGAGCAGTACTTC. The chain carries TRBV12-3 or TRBV12-4 and TRBJ2-7, with unresolved D. Deletions cut 6 bases from V and 6 bases from J, with 15 bases between. CDR3 length equals 13 residues.

This sequence joins TRBV6-1 and TRBJ2-3, with D possibly matching TRBD2 (5 bases). Germline V CDR1 and CDR2: MNHNS, SASEGT. CDR3 length equals 15 residues. The CDR3 reads CGRSEDSSPLSAQYF. In nucleotides, the CDR3 is TGTGGCAGGAGTGAGGACTCCTCCCCCTTGAGTGCGCAGTATTTT.

The chain links TRBV6-1 to TRBJ1-2; D gene uncertain. CDR3 size: 12 residues. The V end lost 7 bases, the J end lost 4 bases, and 10 bases lay between the germline ends. The germline V gene has CDR1 MNHNS and CDR2 SASEGT. CDR3 region: CASKSKGYGYTF. The CDR3 region has the DNA TGTGCCAGCAAGTCAAAGGGCTATGGCTACACCTTC.

Comment on this clonotype: Germline and junction disagree at one end, which may indicate a read error. This chain links TRBV5-5 with TRBJ2-3; D unresolved. The CDR3 is 12 residues long. Germline V lookup: CDR1 SGHKS, CDR2 YYEKEE (reference sequence). CDR3 sequence (DNA): TGTGCCGGCAGCTTGTTAACAGATACGCAGTATTTT. Translation: CAGSLLTDTQYF.

This clonotype was seen only a few times. The V gene is TRBV29-1, the J gene TRBJ1-4; D gene unclear. CDR3 length equals 13 residues. V lost 1 base and J lost 3, with 6 bases in between. The germline CDR1 and CDR2 sequences are SQVTM and ANQGSEA. CDR3 nucleotides: TGCAGCGTTGAAGGGGGTCCTAATGAAAAACTGTTTTTT. Translated, it gives CSVEGGPNEKLFF.

This clonotype was recorded many times. The chain combines TRBV6-1 with TRBJ2-4; D gene uncertain. Germline values: CDR1 MNHNS, CDR2 SASEGT. Trimming took off 0 bases at V and 10 bases at J, with 7 bases between the two ends. The length of the CDR3 is 12 residues. CDR3 coding DNA: TGTGCCAGCAGTGAAGCGCCGGAGATTCAGTACTTC. It translates to CASSEAPEIQYF.

The table lists this clonotype with a count of one. It may be a read error: a sequence one base away is much more abundant. The chain uses TRBV6-2 or TRBV6-3 and TRBJ2-2, with unresolved D. Germline V CDR1 and CDR2: MNHEY, SVGEGT. There are 12 residues in the CDR3. CDR3 sequence: CTSRFYTGELFF. For the CDR3, the DNA is TGTACCAGCAGATTTTACACCGGGGAGCTGTTTTTT.

On this clonotype: Germline and junction disagree at one end, which may indicate a read error. The V and J genes are TRBV6-1 and TRBJ2-2, with TRBD1 matching 10 bases. This CDR3 spans 15 amino acids. Germline V gene sequence: CDR1 MNHNS, CDR2 SASEGT. CDR3 sequence: CASRQGARDTGGLFF. CDR3 nucleotides: TGTGCCAGTAGACAGGGGGCGCGAGACACCGGGGGGCTGTTTTTT.

This clonotype was found a few times. The chain couples TRBV6-2 or TRBV6-3 to TRBJ2-7; D is unclear. CDR1 MNHEY and CDR2 SVGEGT come from the germline V gene. CDR3 length equals 16 residues. V lost 10 bases, J lost 1 base, and 23 bases lay in between. CDR3 coding DNA: TGTGCCACCCCTTCCCGTACAAGACTTTCATCCTACGAGCAGTACTTC. It yields the protein CATPSRTRLSSYEQYF.

For this clonotype: A clone one base away is much larger, so this may be a read error. This chain links TRBV6-1 with TRBJ1-5; D call uncertain. Germline CDR1 MNHNS, CDR2 SASEGT. The CDR3 length is 12 residues. With 10 bases removed from V and 4 bases from J, the gap between germline ends came to 11 bases. CDR3 in amino acids: CATRLENQPQHF. As DNA, the CDR3 is TGTGCCACCCGGCTCGAAAATCAGCCCCAGCATTTT.

This clonotype was observed once. One junction end does not reproduce the germline sequence, and a read error may be involved. The chain links TRBV4-2 to TRBJ2-1, with 9 bases lining up with TRBD2. This CDR3 comprises 14 residues. Germline loops: CDR1 LGHNA, CDR2 YNFKEQ. CDR3 nucleotides: TGTGCCAGCAGCCGCCCTAGCGGGAACAATGAGCAGCTCTTC. It encodes CASSRPSGNNEQLF.

This clonotype was counted between two and nine times. DNA of the CDR3: TGTGCCAGCAGTTACTCCGGGGGGGAAGAGACCCAGTACTTC. The encoded protein is CASSYSGGEETQYF. The J gene is TRBJ2-5, the V gene TRBV6-5; the match to TRBD2 covers 8 bases. Trimming took 0 bases from V and 3 from J; bases not matched to a gene: 0. Germline assignment: CDR1 MNHEY and CDR2 SVGAGI. This CDR3 spans 14 amino acids.

Notes on this clonotype: One end of the junction does not line up with germline, which may come from a read error. The gene calls are TRBV28 and TRBJ2-7, with no clear D. Germline lookup yields CDR1 MDHEN and CDR2 SYDVKM. The CDR3 is 18 residues long. In DNA form, the CDR3 reads TGTGCCAGCAGACGTATCTCGCTAGTGCTTACCCCCTATTACGAGCAATACTTC. It codes for CASRRISLVLTPYYEQYF. Complete variable domain (other parts from reference TRBV28 and TRBJ2-7): DVKVTQSSRYLVKRTGEKVFLECVQDMDHENMFWYRQDPGLGLRLIYFSYDVKMKEKGDIPEGYSVSREKKERFSLILESASTNQTSMYLCASRRISLVLTPYYEQYFGPGTRLTVT.

This clonotype was observed once. At one of its ends the junction is not consistent with the germline gene, which may arise from a read error. The CDR3 coding sequence is TGTGCCAGTAGCATAGGGACAGGGACCTACGAGCACTACTTC. This gives the protein CASSIGTGTYEHYF. This chain joins TRBV11-2 and TRBJ2-7; 9 bases are a match to TRBD1. Germline loops: CDR1 SGHAT, CDR2 FQNNGV. There are 14 residues in the CDR3.